The 13 T cell receptor beta chains presented below share a single source sample, sequenced in a study of blood T cell repertoires in COVID-19. The method was immunoSEQ multiplex PCR; TCRdb's version includes in-frame clones alone and lacks a portion of them. The sample has tens of thousands of clones, approximately 80% seen once. Sample: peripheral blood. All receptors derive from a man in his sixties with active or convalescent COVID-19.

The chain joins TRBV7-9 to TRBJ1-1; D remains ambiguous. With 0 bases removed from V and 1 base from J, the gap between germline ends came to 6 bases. The CDR3 length is 14 residues. Germline V gene sequence: CDR1 SEHNR, CDR2 FQNEAQ (reference sequence). Here the CDR3 DNA reads TGTGCCAGCAGCTTAGCGTCAGGGAACACTGAAGCTTTCTTT. It is translated as CASSLASGNTEAFF.

The chain carries TRBV15 and TRBJ1-4, with 9 bases matching TRBD1. The J segment lost 3 bases and the V segment lost 6 bases, leaving 8 bases of the junction unmatched. The CDR3 loop spans 16 amino acids. Germline-derived CDR1 and CDR2 are LNHNV and YYDKDF (reference sequence). CDR3 loop: CATSKGQGGSNEKLFF. The CDR3 DNA follows: TGTGCCACCAGTAAGGGACAGGGAGGGTCTAATGAAAAACTGTTTTTT.

CDR3 bases: TGTGCCAGCAGCTTATCCCCCCGTTACAATGAGCAGTTCTTC. Translation: CASSLSPRYNEQFF. The chain is built from TRBV7-3 and TRBJ2-1; no clear D gene. This CDR3 contains 14 residues. CDR1 is SGHTA, CDR2 FQGTGA, per germline. Trimming shortened V by 2 bases and J by 4 bases, and 9 bases separated the two germline ends.

CDR3 region: CASSLVLVGHQETQYF. The CDR3 bases are TGCGCCAGCAGCTTGGTACTCGTGGGCCACCAAGAGACCCAGTACTTC. V and J are TRBV5-1 and TRBJ2-5; D uncertain. CDR3 length equals 16 residues. The germline V gene has CDR1 SGHRS and CDR2 YFSETQ. V dropped 0 bases and J dropped 0 bases, with 12 bases sitting between them.

The genes are TRBV6-2 or TRBV6-3 and TRBJ1-2; D gene unclear. V lost 0 bases to trimming and J lost 2 bases, with 7 bases between them. Germline CDR1 reads MNHEY; CDR2 reads SVGEGT. CDR3 length: 14 amino acids. CDR3 amino acids: CASSYSAINYGYTF. The CDR3 nucleotides read TGTGCCAGCAGTTACTCGGCAATCAACTATGGCTACACCTTC.

The chain combines TRBV19 with TRBJ1-3, with 7 bases aligning to TRBD1. Germline values: CDR1 LNHDA, CDR2 SQIVND (reference sequence). V was pared by 5 bases and J by 0 bases, with 7 bases of the junction left unmatched. The CDR3 runs 16 residues. CDR3 in amino acids: CASSFRQGGSGNTIYF. In DNA, the CDR3 is TGTGCCAGTAGTTTCCGACAGGGAGGCTCTGGAAACACCATATATTTT. Filled out from reference TRBV19 and TRBJ1-3, the complete variable domain reads DGGITQSPKYLFRKEGQNVTLSCEQNLNHDAMYWYRQDPGQGLRLIYYSQIVNDFQKGDIAEGYSVSREKKESFPLTVTSAQKNPTAFYLCASSFRQGGSGNTIYFGEGSWLTVV.

This chain links TRBV29-1 with TRBJ1-2; 11 nucleotides align to TRBD1. J was trimmed by 8 bases and V by 6 bases; bases with no gene match: 5. The CDR3 runs 12 residues. The V gene's germline CDR1 is SQVTM and CDR2 ANQGSEA. In DNA, the CDR3 is TGCAGCGTAGAGGGACAGGGGGACGGCTACACCTTC. This translates into CSVEGQGDGYTF.

V and J are TRBV24-1 and TRBJ2-1, with a weak D call TRBD2 (6 bases). This CDR3 has 16 residues. V lost 0 bases and J 5 bases, leaving 13 bases between the germline ends. Germline values: CDR1 KGHDR, CDR2 SFDVKD. CDR3 coding DNA: TGTGCCACCAGTGATTTGATGGAGGGTAGGGACAATGAGCAGTTCTTC. This translates into CATSDLMEGRDNEQFF.

This chain uses TRBV6-5 with TRBJ2-2; 9 bases align to TRBD1. This CDR3 has 15 amino acids. After removal of 2 bases from V and 6 bases from J, the junction contained 4 bases not matched to a gene. Germline CDR1 reads MNHEY; CDR2 reads SVGAGI. The CDR3 coding sequence is TGTGCCAGCAGTTACGGGACAGGGCGCGCCGGGGAGCTGTTTTTT. Amino acids: CASSYGTGRAGELFF.

This clone has more than one count but fewer than ten. The genes are TRBV11-2 and TRBJ2-2; D may be TRBD1 (6 bases). The CDR3 is 13 residues long. The germline V gene encodes CDR1 SGHAT and CDR2 FQNNGV. V lost 3 bases to trimming and J lost 8 bases, with 10 bases between them. The CDR3 is CASSFYREGELFF. CDR3 in DNA: TGTGCCAGCAGCTTCTACAGGGAGGGGGAGCTGTTTTTT. Combining the CDR3 with reference TRBV11-2 and TRBJ2-2 gives the whole variable domain EAGVAQSPRYKIIEKRQSVAFWCNPISGHATLYWYQQILGQGPKLLIQFQNNGVVDDSQLPKDRFSAERLKGVDSTLKIQPAKLEDSAVYLCASSFYREGELFFGEGSRLTVL.

The chain carries TRBV19 and TRBJ1-6, with D possibly being TRBD1 (5 bases). Germline values: CDR1 LNHDA, CDR2 SQIVND (reference sequence). This CDR3 contains 19 residues. Between the trimmed V and J ends, which lost 5 bases and 5 bases, there was a span of 25 bases. The CDR3 DNA follows: TGTGCCAGTAGTCCGAGGATCGGGGGTATCCCTTCTAATAATTCACCCCTCCACTTT. It is translated as CASSPRIGGIPSNNSPLHF.

This rearrangement joins TRBV28 to TRBJ2-1, with TRBD2 as a possible D gene (7 bases). V was cut by 2 bases and J by 3 bases, with 20 bases left in between. The CDR3 has 18 residues. Germline lookup yields CDR1 MDHEN and CDR2 SYDVKM. The CDR3 DNA is TGTGCCAGCAGTTTACCTCCTTGGGGGGGCAGGGGCTACAATGAGCAGTTCTTC. Its protein product is CASSLPPWGGRGYNEQFF.

The genes are TRBV10-1 and TRBJ2-5, with TRBD2 matching over 8 bases. The V gene end was trimmed by 6 bases and the J gene end by 7 bases; junction bases not matched to a gene: 10. CDR1 and CDR2 (germline): WNHNN, SYGVQD (reference sequence). The CDR3 contains 14 residues. The CDR3 is CASRKGLAPRTQYF. Written as DNA, the CDR3 is TGCGCCAGCAGAAAAGGACTAGCCCCGAGGACCCAGTACTTC.